Described below is a single T cell receptor beta chain sequence and its context. Its antigen is not identified. The sample originates from a study of neoadjuvant nivolumab and ipilimumab in lung cancer. Whole-study context: The combination arm added day-1 ipilimumab 1 mg/kg to nivolumab 3 mg/kg on days 1, 15, 29. Findings and caveats of the study: Only two of four nivolumab-treated tumors gained richness and clonality by surgery. Resected tumors had greater TCR richness and clonality than uninvolved lung.

The method was immunoSEQ multiplex PCR; TCRdb's version includes in-frame clones alone and lacks a portion of them. The top ten clones hold approximately 18% of a sample with about 27,000 clones, about 76% of them seen once. The CDR3 covers 15 residues. Germline V gene sequence: CDR1 SGHNT, CDR2 YYREEE (reference sequence). V was pared by 1 base and J by 1 base, with 11 bases between. This TCR derives from an adult with non-small cell lung cancer. The chain links TRBV5-4 to TRBJ1-2, with D maybe TRBD1 (6 bases). The specimen comprised tumor tissue, sampled after neoadjuvant nivolumab, alone or with ipilimumab, at or shortly before surgery. The CDR3, as DNA: TGTGCCAGCAGCTTGCTAGGGGGAGGTAACTATGGCTACACCTTC. Its translation: CASSLLGGGNYGYTF.